These 26 T cell receptor beta chains came from one sample sequenced in a study of brain T cells in children with intractable seizures. The time point is: blood from clinic visit 5 months post-surgery; TSC patient then seizure free. Repertoires were generated with immunoSEQ multiplex PCR, while TCRdb's copy carries only in-frame clones and drops some. The repertoire includes around 340,000 clones, approximately 93% of them detected once, and 4.5% to 7% sits in the top ten. The specimen comprised peripheral blood, sampled more than 4 months after surgery. These receptors originate from a boy in the first two years of life with tuberous sclerosis and intractable seizures.

This chain joins TRBV30 and TRBJ1-2; D unresolved. Germline V gives CDR1 GTSNPN, CDR2 SVGIG (reference sequence). This CDR3 has 13 amino acids. Trimming left V 3 bases short and J 4 bases short, with 12 bases between. CDR3 in DNA: TGTGCCTGGAGGGGTTTTCCAAGCTATGGCTACACCTTC. Encoded protein: CAWRGFPSYGYTF.

The chain joins TRBV14 to TRBJ1-5; D is undetermined. V was cut by 0 bases and J by 1 base, with 7 bases left in between. Germline CDR1 and CDR2: SGHDN and FVKESK. This CDR3 has 15 residues. CDR3 protein: CASSQDPRSNQPQHF. The CDR3 DNA reads as TGTGCCAGCAGCCAAGACCCCAGAAGCAATCAGCCCCAGCATTTT.

This clone occurred a few times. The J gene is TRBJ1-2, the V gene TRBV9; D perhaps matches TRBD1 (6 bases). CDR1 and CDR2 (germline): SGDLS, YYNGEE. The CDR3 contains 15 residues. The V gene lost 3 bases and the J gene lost 8 bases, with 20 bases spanning the gap. The CDR3 is CASSGDSRGMEGYTF. As DNA, the CDR3 is TGTGCCAGCAGCGGAGACTCCAGGGGCATGGAGGGCTACACCTTC.

The rearrangement links TRBV4-1 to TRBJ2-7; D unclear. Germline values: CDR1 MGHRA, CDR2 YSYEKL. The CDR3 has 13 amino acids. Trimming stripped 4 bases from V and 0 bases from J, with 7 bases between. This CDR3 reads CASSLRSSYEQYF. CDR3 nucleotide sequence: TGCGCCAGCAGCCTTCGTTCCTCCTACGAGCAGTACTTC.

The chain carries TRBV3-1 (or the pseudogene TRBV3-2) and TRBJ1-4; 9 positions agree with TRBD1. The CDR3 is made up of 14 amino acids. Germline trimming cut 3 bases from V and 5 bases from J; bases unmatched to any gene: 1. The germline V gene has CDR1 LGHDT and CDR2 YNNKEL (reference sequence). CDR3 nucleotides: TGTGCCAGCAGCCAGACAGGGGGGAATGAAAAACTGTTTTTT. This codes for CASSQTGGNEKLFF.

This chain links TRBV7-9 with TRBJ2-6; 9 bases match TRBD1. Germline assignment: CDR1 SEHNR and CDR2 FQNEAQ (reference sequence). The ends lost 5 bases at V and 6 bases at J; junction bases unmatched: 5. The CDR3 covers 15 residues. The CDR3 sequence: CASSRLQGAANVLTF. CDR3 in DNA: TGTGCCAGCAGCCGGTTACAGGGGGCGGCCAACGTCCTGACTTTC.

This chain links TRBV19 with TRBJ1-6, with a possible D match to TRBD1 (5 bases). The germline V gene encodes CDR1 LNHDA and CDR2 SQIVND (reference sequence). The CDR3 has 15 amino acids. The V end lost 1 base, the J end lost 7 bases, and 11 bases lay between the germline ends. The CDR3 DNA reads as TGTGCCAGTAGTATAGGGGCAGGGTACAATTCACCCCTCCACTTT. This translates into CASSIGAGYNSPLHF.

This clone appeared a single time. DNA for the CDR3: TGTGCCACCAGCAGAACAGACTTGACCGTGGGGACTGAAGCTTTCTTT. It codes for CATSRTDLTVGTEAFF. J is TRBJ1-1 and V is TRBV15; no clear D gene. Germline-derived CDR1 and CDR2 are LNHNV and YYDKDF (reference sequence). This CDR3 spans 16 amino acids. V was pared by 2 bases and J by 5 bases, with 18 bases between. Full variable domain (missing parts from reference TRBV15 and TRBJ1-1): DAMVIQNPRYQVTQFGKPVTLSCSQTLNHNVMYWYQQKSSQAPKLLFHYYDKDFNNEADTPDNFQSRRPNTSFCFLDIRSPGLGDTAMYLCATSRTDLTVGTEAFFGQGTRLTVV.

The V call is TRBV11-2, the J call TRBJ2-5; no clear D. Germline V CDR1 and CDR2: SGHAT, FQNNGV. Trimming removed 2 bases from V and 2 bases from J, with 9 bases in between. CDR3 length: 14 residues. CDR3 DNA: TGTGCCAGCAGCTTATTAGGAGTACAAGAGACCCAGTACTTC. This translates into CASSLLGVQETQYF.

The chain carries TRBV19 and TRBJ2-3; no definite D call. The germline gives CDR1 LNHDA, CDR2 SQIVND (reference sequence). CDR3 length equals 12 residues. Trimming cost V 8 bases and J 6 bases, with 12 bases left between them. CDR3 protein: CASGPRRDTQYF. The CDR3 nucleotides read TGTGCCAGTGGCCCCAGGCGGGATACGCAGTATTTT.

The gene calls are TRBV29-1 and TRBJ2-2; 8 nucleotides match TRBD1. Germline CDR1 and CDR2: SQVTM and ANQGSEA. The CDR3 covers 15 residues. The trim removed 5 bases at V and 1 base at J, leaving 6 bases unmatched. The CDR3 here is CSVRTGRVNTGELFF. Here the CDR3 DNA reads TGCAGCGTTCGGACAGGGCGAGTGAACACCGGGGAGCTGTTTTTT.

The chain has TRBV4-2 and TRBJ1-1; D is perhaps TRBD1 (6 bases). From germline, CDR1 is LGHNA and CDR2 YNFKEQ. V shed 0 bases and J shed 10 bases, with 15 bases lying between them. The CDR3 has 14 residues. The CDR3 spells CASSQDTGKRGAFF. CDR3 in DNA: TGTGCCAGCAGCCAAGATACAGGGAAGCGGGGAGCTTTCTTT.

This sequence joins TRBV7-8 and TRBJ1-2; D is perhaps TRBD1 (5 bases). Germline V gene sequence: CDR1 SGHVS, CDR2 FQNEAQ. The germline V and J ends were trimmed by 5 bases and 7 bases, with 17 bases remaining between them. This CDR3 has 14 residues. The CDR3 region has the DNA TGTGCCAGCAGCCCACGCAGGGTTCGAAGTGGCTACACCTTC. Protein sequence: CASSPRRVRSGYTF.

The CDR3 here is CASSLGQAGRYEQYF. CDR3 coding DNA: TGTGCCAGCAGCTTAGGTCAGGCCGGGCGTTACGAGCAGTACTTC. The chain uses TRBV7-3 and TRBJ2-7; D is uncertain. The CDR3 consists of 15 residues. V lost 2 bases to trimming and J lost 4 bases, with 15 bases between them. Germline lookup yields CDR1 SGHTA and CDR2 FQGTGA.

V is TRBV15 and J is TRBJ2-3; D unresolved. The CDR3 has 15 residues. Germline assignment: CDR1 LNHNV and CDR2 YYDKDF (reference sequence). The V gene lost 1 base and the J gene lost 3 bases, with 11 bases spanning the gap. The CDR3 nucleotides are TGTGCCACCAGCAGAGCACCAGCTTGGACAGATACGCAGTATTTT. Its protein product is CATSRAPAWTDTQYF. Filled out from reference TRBV15 and TRBJ2-3, the complete variable domain reads DAMVIQNPRYQVTQFGKPVTLSCSQTLNHNVMYWYQQKSSQAPKLLFHYYDKDFNNEADTPDNFQSRRPNTSFCFLDIRSPGLGDTAMYLCATSRAPAWTDTQYFGPGTRLTVL.

V and J are TRBV30 and TRBJ2-3; 9 bases map to TRBD2. CDR1 and CDR2 from the germline V gene are GTSNPN and SVGIG (reference sequence). V was pared by 4 bases and J by 14 bases, with 7 bases of the junction left unmatched. The CDR3 covers 11 residues. CDR3 DNA: TGTGCCTGGATTGTAGCGGGAGTTGGGTATTTT. Residues: CAWIVAGVGYF. The full variable domain, rest sourced from reference TRBV30 and TRBJ2-3, is SQTIHQWPATLVQPVGSPLSLECTVEGTSNPNLYWYRQAAGRGLQLLFYSVGIGQISSEVPQNLSASRPQDRQFILSSKKLLLSDSGFYLCAWIVAGVGYFGPGTRLTVL.

The chain couples TRBV24-1 to TRBJ2-1; the D gene is possibly TRBD2 (5 bases). V dropped 4 bases and J dropped 5 bases, with 20 bases sitting between them. Germline V gene lookup returns CDR1 KGHDR and CDR2 SFDVKD. CDR3 length equals 17 residues. This CDR3 is CATSDEALIGVDNEQFF. The CDR3 DNA is TGTGCCACCAGTGACGAAGCGCTTATCGGGGTCGACAATGAGCAGTTCTTC.

The J gene is TRBJ2-7, the V gene TRBV13; D may correspond to TRBD1 or TRBD2 (5 bases each). Germline CDR1 is PRHDT and CDR2 is FYEKMQ (reference sequence). The CDR3 length is 12 residues. V lost 6 bases and J 6 bases, leaving 12 bases between the germline ends. The CDR3 DNA follows: TGTGCCAGCAGTCAGGGACCTGGCGAGCAGTACTTC. It yields the protein CASSQGPGEQYF.

This clone has a handful of counts. The chain links TRBV4-2 to TRBJ1-5, with a tentative D call TRBD1 (6 bases). Germline-derived CDR1 and CDR2 are LGHNA and YNFKEQ. The CDR3 extends over 14 amino acids. V shed 3 bases and J shed 4 bases, with 10 bases lying between them. The CDR3 nucleotides are TGTGCCAGCAGCCACAACCAGGGGAATCAGCCCCAGCATTTT. This encodes CASSHNQGNQPQHF.

Written as DNA, the CDR3 is TGTGCCAGCAGTTTATCGGGGCCATTACGAGGCGAGCAGTACTTC. This translates into CASSLSGPLRGEQYF. V gene TRBV27 combines with J gene TRBJ2-7; D possibly corresponds to TRBD1 (5 bases). Germline V gives CDR1 MNHEY, CDR2 SMNVEV (reference sequence). This CDR3 region has 15 residues. Trimming left V 0 bases short and J 6 bases short, with 15 bases between.

The rearrangement links TRBV5-1 to TRBJ1-1; D is ambiguous. CDR1 SGHRS and CDR2 YFSETQ come from the germline V gene. V was cut by 4 bases and J by 3 bases, with 19 bases left in between. CDR3 length equals 16 residues. CDR3 loop: CASSHISEGTDTEAFF. DNA of the CDR3: TGCGCCAGCAGCCACATCTCCGAGGGAACAGACACTGAAGCTTTCTTT.

The chain recombines TRBV7-2 with TRBJ1-1, with unresolved D. Trimming removed 2 bases from V and 4 bases from J, with 14 bases in between. This CDR3 comprises 15 residues. Germline V gene sequence: CDR1 SGHTA, CDR2 FQGNSA. CDR3 in DNA: TGTGCCAGCAGCTTAATTTACATACGGGCCACTGAAGCTTTCTTT. It codes for CASSLIYIRATEAFF.

CDR3 in amino acids: CASSLFRRGRGNEQFF. The CDR3 nucleotides read TGCGCCAGCAGCTTATTCCGGAGGGGTAGGGGCAATGAGCAGTTCTTC. V gene TRBV5-1 combines with J gene TRBJ2-1, with D possibly being TRBD2 (6 bases). V lost 2 bases and J 6 bases, leaving 18 bases between the germline ends. CDR1 is SGHRS, CDR2 YFSETQ, per germline. The CDR3 totals 16 residues.

V usage is TRBV9 and J usage is TRBJ1-3, with 8 bases matching TRBD1. Germline V gene sequence: CDR1 SGDLS, CDR2 YYNGEE. The CDR3 has 16 residues. Germline trimming cut 4 bases from V and 0 bases from J; bases unmatched to any gene: 6. CDR3 protein: CASSSVDRDSGNTIYF. The DNA of the CDR3 is TGTGCCAGCAGCTCGGTGGACAGGGACTCTGGAAACACCATATATTTT.

The chain employs TRBV29-1 and TRBJ2-1; 7 positions match TRBD2. The CDR3 loop spans 14 amino acids. Losses at the gene ends were 4 bases for V and 5 bases for J; bases not matched to a gene: 8. Germline assignment: CDR1 SQVTM and CDR2 ANQGSEA. CDR3 amino acids: CSVGPNGGNNEQFF. As DNA, the CDR3 is TGCAGCGTTGGGCCAAACGGGGGGAACAATGAGCAGTTCTTC.

This chain links TRBV29-1 with TRBJ2-7; 7 nucleotides match TRBD2. This CDR3 comprises 13 residues. Germline values: CDR1 SQVTM, CDR2 ANQGSEA. V shed 3 bases and J 4 bases; nucleotides not matched to a gene: 6. CDR3 DNA sequence: TGCAGCGTTGACGGCGGGAGTGGGTACGAGCAGTACTTC. This codes for CSVDGGSGYEQYF.